This T cell receptor beta chain is drawn from a study of blood T cell repertoires in COVID-19. Produced via immunoSEQ multiplex PCR; TCRdb's table is partial and in-frame only. The sample records about 150,000 clones, 80% being singletons. V was pared by 0 bases and J by 7 bases, with 7 bases of the junction left unmatched. The germline V gene has CDR1 SGHTA and CDR2 FQGNSA. The CDR3 covers 16 residues. This clone was seen just once. The rearrangement links TRBV7-2 to TRBJ2-7; TRBD2 matches 12 bases. Sequencing used peripheral blood. The origin of this receptor is a man between 60 and 70 years old with acute or convalescent COVID-19. CDR3: CASSLAPSGGAGEQYF. The CDR3 DNA reads as TGTGCCAGCAGCTTAGCCCCTAGCGGGGGGGCGGGGGAGCAGTACTTC.